The clone carrying this T cell receptor (beta chain) was recorded at least ten times. This specimen belongs to a study of read filtering for tumor transcriptome and immune sequencing. At the time of active disease, bone marrow was collected from every patient. From around 0.4 ug of RNA, a library with molecular barcoded alpha/delta and beta/gamma adaptors was made. TCRdb re-derived calls from the reads in MiXCR, one entry per CDR3 protein. The data hold 35,000 to 50,000 distinct CDR3 sequences, with less than 20% observed a single time. The CDR3 contains 10 residues. CDR1 DFQATT and CDR2 SNEGSKA come from the germline V gene (reference sequence).

The chain joins TRBV20-1 to TRBJ2-5; no clear D. The clonotype was recovered from a donor aged 40 or older with multiple myeloma. The sample taken for sequencing was a population of CD138-negative cells sorted from bone marrow. DNA for the CDR3: TGCAGCGCCATAAACGAGACCCAGTACTTC. Encoded protein: CSAINETQYF.